This T cell receptor (beta chain) was captured in a study of blood T cell repertoires in COVID-19 (dated by TCRdb to 2018 to 2021). Study-wide context: Samples covering the acute and convalescent phases of COVID-19 were provided by collaborators in the United States, Italy and Spain. The prospective study material was composed of cDNA or gDNA derived from T cells, B-cell-depleted T cells, or PBMCs. The dataset comprised deeply sampled blood TCRbeta repertoires from subjects exposed to, actively infected with, or recovered from COVID-19. The repertoires were released in a freely available public database intended as a resource for research on the immune response to SARS-CoV-2. The samples were drawn from the first 160 participants of the ongoing ImmuneRACE study and from over a thousand subjects provided by 6 global collaborators. A de-identified subject ID, COVID-19 status, age in years and sex were almost always included in the sample metadata. Where available, HLA class I and class II types were obtained from metadata supplied by the sample provider rather than from assay-based typing.

Overall study outcomes, separate from this receptor: How much clinical and demographic metadata was included differed by source and by participant, and the metadata was provided uncurated.

The immunoSEQ Assay, a bias-controlled multiplex PCR, was used to amplify TCRbeta CDR3 regions from genomic DNA. Turning to the authors' computational methods: The number of nucleated cells in each sample was estimated by amplification of reference gene primers within the assay. To quantify the absolute abundance of each unique TCRbeta CDR3 rearrangement, sequence reads were collapsed and filtered. Productive Simpson clonality was computed per sample as the square root of Simpson's diversity index over productive rearrangements. The clones in this table, taken by TCRdb from immuneACCESS, are in-frame only. Not every clone is retained; where verified, under half of the shortfall comes from an unresolved V gene, and the cause of the rest is unknown. V, J and clone size are those of that table, while D and trimming were read from the DNA. Counted in this sample were 40,000 to 55,000 clones; approximately 78% of them appeared once. Clones ranked in the top ten supply roughly 14% of the sample.

The collaborating institutions used their own protocols to collect whole blood in K2EDTA tubes. Collaborator samples were shipped for TCRbeta analysis as frozen whole blood, isolated PBMCs, or DNA extracted from either sample type. Comments on this clone: Its antigen is still unknown. No base qualities exist here, and no much larger clone lies one base off it.

The germline V gene sets CDR1 to MGHDK and CDR2 to SYGVNS. From the cysteine up to the phenylalanine, the CDR3 has a length of 13 residues. Only CDR3 DNA is held: 39 bases, read in frame from base 1. The V end gives up 6 bases and the J end 6 bases, leaving 5 bases in the junction not matched to a gene. The sample taken for sequencing was peripheral blood. The sequence links TRBV25-1 to TRBJ1-2; TRBD1 aligns with 9 central bases. This TCR derives from a human donor with acute or convalescent COVID-19. The donor label of this sample is uncertain. The nucleotides read TGTGCCAGCAGACAGGGGGCTGGTCATGGCTACACCTTC. It is translated as CASRQGAGHGYTF.